A selection of T cell receptor beta chains follows, all from one sample in a study of regulatory T cells in long-lasting Graves disease. TCRdb fed the multiplex PCR reads into MiXCR, producing one record per CDR3 protein. This table has fewer than 400,000 distinct CDR3 sequences, about 19% appearing once. This sample comprised peripheral blood mononuclear cells (PBMCs), obtained when the disease was refractory, from a patient treated with antithyroid drugs. All receptors come from a female donor with Graves disease. The CDR3 runs from the conserved cysteine through the conserved F or W. The order of the fields is D gene, J gene, clone size, V gene, CDR3 protein, CDR3 DNA. D genes are given only for firm matches. Not every row has a clone size; where given, it reads once, few, many or a size class.

NA | TRBJ1-2 | few | TRBV20-1 | CSARGGAGGCTF | TGCAGTGCTAGGGGGGGGGCGGGAGGCTGCACCTTC
NA | TRBJ1-4 | few | TRBV20-1 | CSAREAGRPEKLFF | TGCAGTGCTAGAGAAGCAGGGAGGCCTGAAAAACTGTTTTTT
NA | TRBJ1-2 | many | TRBV3-1 | CASSQVGGFFDYGYTF | TGTGCCAGCAGCCAAGTGGGGGGATTCTTCGACTATGGCTACACCTTC
NA | TRBJ2-2 | many | TRBV2 | CASSRGVPNTGELFF | TGTGCCAGCAGCCGCGGGGTTCCGAACACCGGGGAGCTGTTTTTT
TRBD2 | TRBJ2-7 | few | TRBV5-1 | CASSLGLAGFSGNEQYF | TGCGCCAGCAGCTTGGGACTAGCGGGATTTTCCGGTAACGAGCAGTACTTC
NA | TRBJ1-5 | NA | TRBV7-9 | CASSVGQVNQPQHF | TGTGCCAGCAGCGTGGGGCAGGTAAATCAGCCCCAGCATTTT
NA | TRBJ1-3 | once | TRBV9 | CASSYGAGNTIYF | TGTGCCAGCTCCTACGGTGCGGGAAACACCATATATTTT
NA | TRBJ2-1 | NA | TRBV20-1 | CSARDGRVPYNEQFF | TGCAGTGCTAGAGATGGACGGGTACCCTACAATGAGCAGTTCTTC
NA | TRBJ1-4 | NA | TRBV7-9 | CASSFLENEKLFF | TGTGCCAGCAGCTTTCTGGAAAATGAAAAACTGTTTTTT
NA | TRBJ2-2 | NA | TRBV6-5 | CASSYRSGNTGELFF | TGTGCCAGCAGTTACAGGTCGGGCAACACCGGGGAGCTGTTTTTT
NA | TRBJ2-7 | NA | TRBV12-3/TRBV12-4 | CASSLVRSSYEQYF | TGTGCCAGCAGCTTGGTACGGTCGTCCTACGAGCAGTACTTC
TRBD1 | TRBJ2-7 | many | TRBV11-3 | CASSTGQGRSYEQYF | TGTGCCAGCAGCACCGGACAGGGGAGATCCTACGAGCAGTACTTC
NA | TRBJ2-7 | many | TRBV2 | CASSEALGEQYF | TGTGCCAGCAGTGAAGCGCTGGGGGAGCAGTACTTC
NA | TRBJ1-1 | NA | TRBV28 | CASKVQGLVNTEAFF | TGTGCCAGCAAAGTACAGGGTCTGGTGAACACTGAAGCTTTCTTT
NA | TRBJ1-2 | NA | TRBV29-1 | CSARGANYGYTF | TGCAGCGCCCGGGGAGCTAACTATGGCTACACCTTC
NA | TRBJ1-3 | few | TRBV11-2 | CASSLEGFNSGNTIYF | TGTGCCAGCAGCTTAGAAGGGTTTAACTCTGGAAACACCATATATTTT
NA | TRBJ1-4 | few | TRBV30 | CATLDSFNEKLFF | TGTGCCACCCTGGACAGCTTTAATGAAAAACTGTTTTTT
NA | TRBJ2-7 | few | TRBV13 | CASSLSRVRPSSYEQYF | TGTGCCAGCAGCCTCTCTCGGGTGCGTCCTAGCTCCTACGAGCAGTACTTC
NA | TRBJ1-6 | many | TRBV5-1 | CASREDNSPLHF | TGCGCCAGCAGGGAGGATAATTCACCCCTCCACTTT
NA | TRBJ1-2 | NA | TRBV20-1 | CSARDNRGNYGCTF | TGCAGTGCTAGAGATAATAGGGGAAACTATGGCTGCACCTTC
NA | TRBJ1-2 | many | TRBV28 | CASRINYGYTF | TGTGCCAGCAGGATTAACTATGGCTACACCTTC
NA | TRBJ1-6 | many | TRBV12-3/TRBV12-4 | CASSLTRTVSPLHF | TGTGCCAGCAGTTTAACCAGGACAGTCTCACCCCTCCACTTT
NA | TRBJ1-2 | many | TRBV12-3/TRBV12-4 | CASSQGVGYTF | TGTGCCAGCAGCCAGGGTGTTGGCTACACCTTC
TRBD2 | TRBJ2-2 | many | TRBV12-5 | CASGLAGGTGELFF | TGTGCTAGTGGGCTAGCGGGAGGTACCGGGGAGCTGTTTTTT
NA | TRBJ2-3 | few | TRBV7-2 | CASSSPPGSGDTQYF | TGTGCCAGCAGTTCCCCCCCCGGGTCCGGAGATACGCAGTATTTT
TRBD1 | TRBJ1-2 | few | TRBV30 | CAWSVPMGRGRNYGYTF | TGTGCCTGGAGTGTTCCCATGGGCAGGGGGCGCAACTATGGCTACACCTTC
NA | TRBJ1-2 | many | TRBV6-1 | CASSEHLDLPGYGYTF | TGTGCCAGCAGTGAACATCTAGACCTACCTGGCTATGGCTACACCTTC
NA | TRBJ1-2 | NA | TRBV9 | CASSVDGYYGYTF | TGTGCCAGCAGCGTAGACGGCTACTATGGCTACACCTTC
TRBD1 | TRBJ2-7 | few | TRBV18 | CASSGQGANEQYF | TGTGCCAGCTCAGGACAGGGGGCCAACGAGCAGTACTTC
NA | TRBJ2-3 | NA | TRBV29-1 | CSAGGKNTDTQYF | TGCAGCGCAGGCGGAAAGAACACAGATACGCAGTATTTT
NA | TRBJ2-2 | NA | TRBV27 | CASSLSLGGFSTGELFF | TGTGCCAGCAGTTTATCGCTTGGGGGCTTTAGCACCGGGGAGCTGTTTTTT
TRBD1 | TRBJ1-4 | NA | TRBV7-6 | CASSLDLIQGAQEKLFF | TGTGCCAGCAGCTTAGACCTTATTCAGGGGGCGCAGGAAAAACTGTTTTTT
NA | TRBJ1-5 | many | TRBV6-9 | CASSLGQVPNQPQHF | TGTGCCAGCAGTTTAGGGCAGGTACCGAATCAGCCCCAGCATTTT
NA | TRBJ2-3 | NA | TRBV5-5 | CASSLRVGIRTDTQYF | TGTGCCAGCAGCTTGCGTGTAGGGATAAGGACAGATACGCAGTATTTT
NA | TRBJ2-5 | NA | TRBV5-4 | CASSFGLDQETQYF | TGTGCCAGCAGCTTCGGACTGGATCAAGAGACCCAGTACTTC
TRBD2 | TRBJ2-1 | NA | TRBV9 | CASSASGGPSDEQFF | TGTGCCAGCAGCGCTAGCGGGGGGCCCTCCGATGAGCAGTTCTTC
TRBD2 | TRBJ2-5 | NA | TRBV7-2 | CASTKSLAGGLETQYF | TGTGCCAGCACCAAATCACTAGCGGGAGGGTTAGAGACCCAGTACTTC
TRBD2 | TRBJ2-5 | many | TRBV7-3 | CASSLKVAGEGETQYF | TGTGCCAGCAGCTTAAAGGTAGCGGGAGAAGGAGAGACCCAGTACTTC
TRBD2 | TRBJ2-1 | NA | TRBV28 | CASSPTGTRGYNEQFF | TGTGCCAGCAGTCCCACCGGGACTAGAGGCTACAATGAGCAGTTCTTC
NA | TRBJ2-5 | few | TRBV5-1 | CASTLGGTEETQYF | TGCGCCAGCACCCTAGGAGGGACAGAAGAGACCCAGTACTTC
TRBD1 | TRBJ1-2 | many | TRBV5-1 | CASSLWTGGNGYTF | TGCGCCAGCAGCCTCTGGACAGGGGGCAATGGCTACACCTTC
NA | TRBJ2-2 | few | TRBV12-3/TRBV12-4 | CASSFSRGLAGELFF | TGTGCCAGCAGTTTTAGCAGGGGTCTAGCCGGGGAGCTGTTTTTT